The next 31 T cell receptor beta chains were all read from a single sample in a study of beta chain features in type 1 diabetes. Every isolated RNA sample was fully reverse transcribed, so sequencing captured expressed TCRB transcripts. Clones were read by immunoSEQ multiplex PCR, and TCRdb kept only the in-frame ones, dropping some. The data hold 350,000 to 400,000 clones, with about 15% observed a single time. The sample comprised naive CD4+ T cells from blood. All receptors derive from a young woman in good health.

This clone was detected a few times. Written as DNA, the CDR3 is TGTGCCAGCTCACGGGACAGTATGCACACCGGGGAGCTGTTTTTT. Translation gives CASSRDSMHTGELFF. V and J are TRBV18 and TRBJ2-2; TRBD1 matches 7 bases. Germline V gene lookup returns CDR1 KGHSH and CDR2 LQKENI. This CDR3 has 15 residues. Losses at the gene ends were 4 bases for V and 3 bases for J; bases not matched to a gene: 5.

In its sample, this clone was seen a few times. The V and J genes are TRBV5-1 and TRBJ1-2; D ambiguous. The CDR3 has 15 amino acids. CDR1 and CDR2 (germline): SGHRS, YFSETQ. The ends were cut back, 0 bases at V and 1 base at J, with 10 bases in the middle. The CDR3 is CASSLAPGNNYGYTF. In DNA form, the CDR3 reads TGCGCCAGCAGCTTGGCCCCAGGAAATAACTATGGCTACACCTTC.

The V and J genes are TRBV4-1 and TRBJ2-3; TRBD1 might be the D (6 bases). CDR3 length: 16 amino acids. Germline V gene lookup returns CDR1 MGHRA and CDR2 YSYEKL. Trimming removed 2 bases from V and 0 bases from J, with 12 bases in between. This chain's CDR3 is CASSQFPGQSTDTQYF. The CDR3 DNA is TGCGCCAGCAGCCAATTCCCGGGACAAAGCACAGATACGCAGTATTTT.

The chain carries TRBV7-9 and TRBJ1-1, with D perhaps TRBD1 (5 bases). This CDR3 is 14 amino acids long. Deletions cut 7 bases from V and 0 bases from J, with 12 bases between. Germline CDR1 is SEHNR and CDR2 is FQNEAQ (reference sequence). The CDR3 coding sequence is TGTGCCAGCACCCATGGGGCTTTGAACACTGAAGCTTTCTTT. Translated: CASTHGALNTEAFF.

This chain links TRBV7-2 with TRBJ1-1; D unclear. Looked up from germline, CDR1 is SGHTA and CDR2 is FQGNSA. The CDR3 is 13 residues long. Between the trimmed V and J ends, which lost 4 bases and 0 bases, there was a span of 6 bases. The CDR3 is CASSSLMNTEAFF. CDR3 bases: TGTGCCAGCAGCTCCCTTATGAACACTGAAGCTTTCTTT.

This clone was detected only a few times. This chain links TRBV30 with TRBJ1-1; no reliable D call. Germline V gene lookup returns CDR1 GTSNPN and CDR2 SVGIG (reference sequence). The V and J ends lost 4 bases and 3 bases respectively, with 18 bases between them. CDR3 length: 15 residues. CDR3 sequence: CAWTIPSLRDTEAFF. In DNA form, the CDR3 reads TGTGCCTGGACGATTCCTAGCCTCCGGGACACTGAAGCTTTCTTT. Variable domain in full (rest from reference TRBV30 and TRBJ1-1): SQTIHQWPATLVQPVGSPLSLECTVEGTSNPNLYWYRQAAGRGLQLLFYSVGIGQISSEVPQNLSASRPQDRQFILSSKKLLLSDSGFYLCAWTIPSLRDTEAFFGQGTRLTVV.

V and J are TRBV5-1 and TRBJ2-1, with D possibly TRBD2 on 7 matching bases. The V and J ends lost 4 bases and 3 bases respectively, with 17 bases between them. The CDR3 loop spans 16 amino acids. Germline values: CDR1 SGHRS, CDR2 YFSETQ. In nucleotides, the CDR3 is TGCGCCAGCAGCCCGGGGGGCGGGTACCGCTACAATGAGCAGTTCTTC. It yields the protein CASSPGGGYRYNEQFF.

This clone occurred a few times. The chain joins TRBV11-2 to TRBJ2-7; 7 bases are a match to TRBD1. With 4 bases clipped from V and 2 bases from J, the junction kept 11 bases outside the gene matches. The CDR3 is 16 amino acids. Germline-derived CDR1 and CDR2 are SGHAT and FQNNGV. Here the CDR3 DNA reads TGTGCCAGCAGCTCGGGCCTACAGGGGACCACCTACGAGCAGTACTTC. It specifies CASSSGLQGTTYEQYF.

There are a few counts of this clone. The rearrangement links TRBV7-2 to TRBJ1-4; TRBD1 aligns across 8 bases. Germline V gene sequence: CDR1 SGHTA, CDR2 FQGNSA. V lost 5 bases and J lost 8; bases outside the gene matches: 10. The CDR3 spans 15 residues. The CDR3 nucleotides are TGTGCCAGCAGCACCGACAGGGGACGGTTCGAAAAACTGTTTTTT. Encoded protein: CASSTDRGRFEKLFF.

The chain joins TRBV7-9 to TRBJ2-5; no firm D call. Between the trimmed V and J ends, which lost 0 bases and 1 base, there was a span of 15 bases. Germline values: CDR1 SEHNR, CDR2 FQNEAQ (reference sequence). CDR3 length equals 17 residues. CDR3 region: CASSLARKPLTQETQYF. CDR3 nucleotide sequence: TGTGCCAGCAGCTTAGCGAGGAAACCGCTCACCCAAGAGACCCAGTACTTC.

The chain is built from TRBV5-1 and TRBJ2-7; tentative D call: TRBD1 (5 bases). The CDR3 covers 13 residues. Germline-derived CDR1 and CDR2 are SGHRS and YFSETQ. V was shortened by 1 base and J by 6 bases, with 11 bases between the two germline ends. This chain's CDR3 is CASSLYKGLEQYF. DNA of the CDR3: TGCGCCAGCAGCTTGTATAAGGGGCTCGAGCAGTACTTC. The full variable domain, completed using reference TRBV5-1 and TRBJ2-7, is KAGVTQTPRYLIKTRGQQVTLSCSPISGHRSVSWYQQTPGQGLQFLFEYFSETQRNKGNFPGRFSGRQFSNSRSEMNVSTLELGDSALYLCASSLYKGLEQYFGPGTRLTVT.

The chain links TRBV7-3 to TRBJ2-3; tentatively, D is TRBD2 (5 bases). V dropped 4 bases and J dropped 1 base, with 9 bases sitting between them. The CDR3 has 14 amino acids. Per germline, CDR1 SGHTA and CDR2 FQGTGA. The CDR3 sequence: CASSSRAGTDTQYF. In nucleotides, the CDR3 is TGTGCCAGCAGCTCCAGAGCGGGCACAGATACGCAGTATTTT.

CDR3 loop: CAWSLPFESSGKLFF. Here the CDR3 DNA reads TGTGCCTGGAGTCTCCCGTTTGAGAGTTCCGGAAAACTGTTTTTT. This sequence joins TRBV30 and TRBJ1-4; D is unclear. The germline gives CDR1 GTSNPN, CDR2 SVGIG (reference sequence). V lost 2 bases and J lost 10, with 20 bases in between. CDR3 length: 15 amino acids.

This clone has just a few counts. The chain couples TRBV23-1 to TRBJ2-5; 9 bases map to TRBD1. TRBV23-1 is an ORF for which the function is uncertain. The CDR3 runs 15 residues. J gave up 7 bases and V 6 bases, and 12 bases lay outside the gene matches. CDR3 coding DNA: TGCGCCAGCAGACGGACAGGGGTCGAGCGTGGGACCCAGTACTTC. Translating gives CASRRTGVERGTQYF.

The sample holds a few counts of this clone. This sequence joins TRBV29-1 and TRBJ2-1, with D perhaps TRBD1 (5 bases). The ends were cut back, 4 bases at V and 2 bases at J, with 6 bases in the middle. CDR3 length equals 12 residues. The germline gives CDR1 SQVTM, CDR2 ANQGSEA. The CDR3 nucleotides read TGCAGCGTTGTGGACACCTACAATGAGCAGTTCTTC. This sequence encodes CSVVDTYNEQFF.

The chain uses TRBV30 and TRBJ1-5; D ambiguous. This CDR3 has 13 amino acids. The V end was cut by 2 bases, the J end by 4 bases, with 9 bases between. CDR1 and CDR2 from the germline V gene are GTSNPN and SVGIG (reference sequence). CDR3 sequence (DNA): TGTGCCTGGAGTCGGAGTGGGAATCAGCCCCAGCATTTT. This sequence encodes CAWSRSGNQPQHF.

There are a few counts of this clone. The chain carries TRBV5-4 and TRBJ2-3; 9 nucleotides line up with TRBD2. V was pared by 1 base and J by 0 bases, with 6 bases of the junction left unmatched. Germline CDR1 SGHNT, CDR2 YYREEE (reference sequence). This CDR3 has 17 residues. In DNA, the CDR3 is TGTGCCAGCAGCTTGAGGGCCCTAGCGGGAAGCACAGATACGCAGTATTTT. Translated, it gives CASSLRALAGSTDTQYF.

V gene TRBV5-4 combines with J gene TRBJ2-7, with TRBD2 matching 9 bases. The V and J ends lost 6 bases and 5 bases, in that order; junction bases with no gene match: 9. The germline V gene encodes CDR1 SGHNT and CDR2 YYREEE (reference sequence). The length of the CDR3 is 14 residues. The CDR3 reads CASNQREVDDEQYF. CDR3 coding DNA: TGTGCCAGCAACCAGCGGGAGGTAGACGACGAGCAGTACTTC.

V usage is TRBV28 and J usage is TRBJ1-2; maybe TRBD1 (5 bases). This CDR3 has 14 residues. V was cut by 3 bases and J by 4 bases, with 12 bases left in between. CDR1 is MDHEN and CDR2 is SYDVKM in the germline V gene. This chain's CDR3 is CASSLPQGGYGYTF. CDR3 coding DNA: TGTGCCAGCAGTTTGCCGCAGGGAGGCTATGGCTACACCTTC.

The CDR3 DNA reads as TGTGCCTGGAGTGGGCAGACAGGTGATACGCAGTATTTT. Translating it yields CAWSGQTGDTQYF. The V gene is TRBV30, the J gene TRBJ2-3, with D possibly being TRBD1 (6 bases). Germline CDR1 reads GTSNPN; CDR2 reads SVGIG (reference sequence). The length of the CDR3 is 13 residues. Trimming cost V 1 base and J 6 bases, with 11 bases left between them.

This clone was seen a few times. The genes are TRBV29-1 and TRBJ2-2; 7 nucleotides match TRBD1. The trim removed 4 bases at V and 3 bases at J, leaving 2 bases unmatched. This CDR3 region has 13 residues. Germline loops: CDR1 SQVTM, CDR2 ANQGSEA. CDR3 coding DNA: TGCAGCGTTGGGGGACAGCACACCGGGGAGCTGTTTTTT. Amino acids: CSVGGQHTGELFF.

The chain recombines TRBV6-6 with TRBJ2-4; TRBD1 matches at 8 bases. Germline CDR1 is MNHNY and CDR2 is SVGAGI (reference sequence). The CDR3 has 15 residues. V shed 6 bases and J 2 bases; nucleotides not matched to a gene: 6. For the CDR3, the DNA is TGTGCCAGCAGCGCCGACAGGGGAACCAAAAACATTCAGTACTTC. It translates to CASSADRGTKNIQYF.

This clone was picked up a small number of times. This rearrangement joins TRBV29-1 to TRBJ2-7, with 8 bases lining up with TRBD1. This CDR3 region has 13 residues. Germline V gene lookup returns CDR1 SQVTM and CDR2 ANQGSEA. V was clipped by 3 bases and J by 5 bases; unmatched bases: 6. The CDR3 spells CSVDGQGGDEQYF. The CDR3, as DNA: TGCAGCGTTGACGGACAGGGAGGCGACGAGCAGTACTTC.

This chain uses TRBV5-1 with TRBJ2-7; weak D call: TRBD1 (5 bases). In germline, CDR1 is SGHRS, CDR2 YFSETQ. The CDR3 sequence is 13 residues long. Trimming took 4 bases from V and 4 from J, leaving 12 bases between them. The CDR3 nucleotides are TGCGCCAGCAGCCGTTCCAGGGCTTACGAGCAGTACTTC. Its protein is CASSRSRAYEQYF.

In nucleotides, the CDR3 is TGTGCCAGCAGTTTGAGACAGGGTGACATTCAGTACTTC. Translated: CASSLRQGDIQYF. V gene TRBV28 combines with J gene TRBJ2-4; 7 bases are a match to TRBD1. Germline V gives CDR1 MDHEN, CDR2 SYDVKM. Germline trimming cut 3 bases from V and 8 bases from J; bases unmatched to any gene: 4. The CDR3 has 13 amino acids.

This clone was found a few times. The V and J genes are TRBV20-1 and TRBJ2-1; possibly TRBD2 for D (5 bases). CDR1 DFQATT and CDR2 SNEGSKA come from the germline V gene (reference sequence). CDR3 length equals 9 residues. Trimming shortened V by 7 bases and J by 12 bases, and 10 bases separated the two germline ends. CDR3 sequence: CSVGEGQFF. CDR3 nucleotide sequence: TGCAGTGTGGGAGAAGGGCAGTTCTTC.

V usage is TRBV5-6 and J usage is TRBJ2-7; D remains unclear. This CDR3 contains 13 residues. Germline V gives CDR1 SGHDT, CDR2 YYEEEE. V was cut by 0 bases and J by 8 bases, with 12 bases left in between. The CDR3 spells CASSLVRLQQQYF. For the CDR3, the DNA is TGTGCCAGCAGCTTGGTTAGGTTACAGCAGCAGTACTTC.

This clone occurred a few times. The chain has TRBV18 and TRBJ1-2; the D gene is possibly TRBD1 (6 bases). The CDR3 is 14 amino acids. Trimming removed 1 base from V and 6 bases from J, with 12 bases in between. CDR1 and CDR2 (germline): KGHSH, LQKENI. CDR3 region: CASSPRAGVDGYTF. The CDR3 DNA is TGTGCCAGCTCACCACGGGCAGGGGTGGATGGCTACACCTTC.

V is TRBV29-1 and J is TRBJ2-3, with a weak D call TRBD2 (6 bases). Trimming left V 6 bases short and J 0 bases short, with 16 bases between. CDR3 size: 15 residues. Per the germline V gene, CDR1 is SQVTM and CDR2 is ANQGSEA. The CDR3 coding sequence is TGCAGCGTGAGGGAGTCGGGGGTAAGCACAGATACGCAGTATTTT. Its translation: CSVRESGVSTDTQYF.

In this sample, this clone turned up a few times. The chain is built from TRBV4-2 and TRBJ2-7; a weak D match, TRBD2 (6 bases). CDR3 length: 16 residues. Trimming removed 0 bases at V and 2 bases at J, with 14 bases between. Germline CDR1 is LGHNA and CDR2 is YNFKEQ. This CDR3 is CASSQDFPAGTYEQYF. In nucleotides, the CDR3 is TGTGCCAGCAGCCAAGACTTCCCAGCGGGTACCTACGAGCAGTACTTC.

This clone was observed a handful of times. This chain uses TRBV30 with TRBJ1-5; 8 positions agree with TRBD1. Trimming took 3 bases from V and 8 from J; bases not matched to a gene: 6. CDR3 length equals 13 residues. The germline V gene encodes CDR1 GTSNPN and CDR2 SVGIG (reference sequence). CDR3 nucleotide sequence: TGTGCCTGGAGCGGGACAGGCATCGAGCCCCAGCATTTT. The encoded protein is CAWSGTGIEPQHF.